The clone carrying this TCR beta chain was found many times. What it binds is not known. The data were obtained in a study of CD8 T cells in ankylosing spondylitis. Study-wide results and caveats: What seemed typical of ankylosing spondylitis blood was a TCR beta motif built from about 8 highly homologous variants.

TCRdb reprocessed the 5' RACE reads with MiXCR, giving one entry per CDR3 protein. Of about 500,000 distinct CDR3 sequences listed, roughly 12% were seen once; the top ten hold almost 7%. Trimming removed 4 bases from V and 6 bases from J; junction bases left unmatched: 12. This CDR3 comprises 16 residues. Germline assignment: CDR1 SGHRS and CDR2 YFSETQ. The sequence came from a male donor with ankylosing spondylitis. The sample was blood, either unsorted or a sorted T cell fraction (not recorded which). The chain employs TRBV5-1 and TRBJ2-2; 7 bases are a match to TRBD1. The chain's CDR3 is CASSPGQEAVSGELFF. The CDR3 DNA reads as TGCGCCAGCAGCCCAGGACAGGAGGCGGTCTCCGGGGAGCTGTTTTTT.